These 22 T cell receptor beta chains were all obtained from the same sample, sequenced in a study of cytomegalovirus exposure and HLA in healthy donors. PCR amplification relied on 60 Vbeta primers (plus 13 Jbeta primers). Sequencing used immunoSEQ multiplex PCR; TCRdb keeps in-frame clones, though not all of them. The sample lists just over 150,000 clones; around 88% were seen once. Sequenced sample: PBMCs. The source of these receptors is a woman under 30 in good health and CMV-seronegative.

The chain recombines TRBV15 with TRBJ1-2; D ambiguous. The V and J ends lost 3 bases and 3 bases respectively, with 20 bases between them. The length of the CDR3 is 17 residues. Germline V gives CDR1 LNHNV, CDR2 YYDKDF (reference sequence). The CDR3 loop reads CATSSLPTPPAHYGYTF. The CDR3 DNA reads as TGTGCCACCAGCAGTCTACCGACTCCTCCGGCCCACTATGGCTACACCTTC.

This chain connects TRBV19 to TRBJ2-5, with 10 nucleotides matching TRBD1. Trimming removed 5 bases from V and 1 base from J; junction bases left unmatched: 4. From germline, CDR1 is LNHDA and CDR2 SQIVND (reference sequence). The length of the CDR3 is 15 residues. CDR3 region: CASSVGQGVQETQYF. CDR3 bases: TGTGCCAGTAGTGTAGGACAGGGGGTCCAAGAGACCCAGTACTTC. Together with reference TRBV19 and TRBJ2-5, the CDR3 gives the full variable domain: DGGITQSPKYLFRKEGQNVTLSCEQNLNHDAMYWYRQDPGQGLRLIYYSQIVNDFQKGDIAEGYSVSREKKESFPLTVTSAQKNPTAFYLCASSVGQGVQETQYFGPGTRLLVL.

The CDR3 region has the DNA TGTGCCAGCAGTAGGGGGCTAGGTGAAAAACTGTTTTTT. Protein: CASSRGLGEKLFF. The gene calls are TRBV6-6 and TRBJ1-4; 7 bases fit TRBD1. The length of the CDR3 is 13 residues. V shed 5 bases and J 7 bases; nucleotides not matched to a gene: 4. The germline CDR1 and CDR2 sequences are MNHNY and SVGAGI (reference sequence).

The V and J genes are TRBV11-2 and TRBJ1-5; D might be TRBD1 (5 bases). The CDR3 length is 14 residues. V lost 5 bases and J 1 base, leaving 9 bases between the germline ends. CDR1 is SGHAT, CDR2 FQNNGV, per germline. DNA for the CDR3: TGTGCCAGCAGCCAGGGTTTCAGCAATCAGCCCCAGCATTTT. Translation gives CASSQGFSNQPQHF.

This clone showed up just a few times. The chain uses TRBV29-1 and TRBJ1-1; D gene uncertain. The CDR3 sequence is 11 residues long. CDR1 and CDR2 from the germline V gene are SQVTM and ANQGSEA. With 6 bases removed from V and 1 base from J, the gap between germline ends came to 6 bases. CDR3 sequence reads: CSVCRNTEAFF. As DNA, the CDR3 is TGCAGCGTATGCAGGAACACTGAAGCTTTCTTT.

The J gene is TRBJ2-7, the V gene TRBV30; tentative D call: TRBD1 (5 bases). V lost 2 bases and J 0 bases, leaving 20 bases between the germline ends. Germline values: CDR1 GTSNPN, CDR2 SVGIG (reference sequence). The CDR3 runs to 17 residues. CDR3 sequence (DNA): TGTGCCTGGAGTCGCACAGGAATACCCGCTTACTCCTACGAGCAGTACTTC. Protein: CAWSRTGIPAYSYEQYF.

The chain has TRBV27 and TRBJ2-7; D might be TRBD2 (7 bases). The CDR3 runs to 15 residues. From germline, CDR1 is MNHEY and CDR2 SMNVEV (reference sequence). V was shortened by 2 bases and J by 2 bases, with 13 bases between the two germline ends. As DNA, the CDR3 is TGTGCCAGCAGTTTAAAAGGGGGAGGGGCCTACGAGCAGTACTTC. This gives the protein CASSLKGGGAYEQYF.

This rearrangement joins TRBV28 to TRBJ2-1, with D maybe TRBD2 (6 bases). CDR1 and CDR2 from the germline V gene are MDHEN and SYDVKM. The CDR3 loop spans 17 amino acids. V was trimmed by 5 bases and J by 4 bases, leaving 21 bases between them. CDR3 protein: CASSPPWSAGIYNEQFF. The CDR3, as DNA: TGTGCCAGCAGTCCGCCTTGGTCTGCGGGAATTTACAATGAGCAGTTCTTC.

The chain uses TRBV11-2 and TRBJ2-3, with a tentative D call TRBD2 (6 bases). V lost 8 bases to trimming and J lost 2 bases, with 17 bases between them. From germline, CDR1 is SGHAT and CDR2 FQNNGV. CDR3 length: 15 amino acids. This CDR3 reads CASHFARGNTDTQYF. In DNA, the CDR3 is TGTGCCAGCCATTTCGCGCGGGGAAACACAGATACGCAGTATTTT. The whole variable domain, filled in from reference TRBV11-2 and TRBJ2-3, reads EAGVAQSPRYKIIEKRQSVAFWCNPISGHATLYWYQQILGQGPKLLIQFQNNGVVDDSQLPKDRFSAERLKGVDSTLKIQPAKLEDSAVYLCASHFARGNTDTQYFGPGTRLTVL.

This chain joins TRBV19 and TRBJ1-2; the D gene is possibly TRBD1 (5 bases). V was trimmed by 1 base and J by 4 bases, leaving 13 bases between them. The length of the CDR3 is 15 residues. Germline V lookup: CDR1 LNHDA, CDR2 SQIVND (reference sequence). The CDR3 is CASSIGGGWSYGYTF. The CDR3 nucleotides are TGTGCCAGTAGTATAGGGGGGGGATGGAGCTATGGCTACACCTTC.

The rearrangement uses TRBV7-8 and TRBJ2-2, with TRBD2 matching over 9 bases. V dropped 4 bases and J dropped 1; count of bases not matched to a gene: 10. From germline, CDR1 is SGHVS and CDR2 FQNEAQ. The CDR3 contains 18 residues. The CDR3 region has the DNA TGTGCCAGCAGCTCCCGGTCCCGACTAGCGGTGAACACCGGGGAGCTGTTTTTT. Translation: CASSSRSRLAVNTGELFF.

The CDR3: CASSVPREDGEQFF. The CDR3 nucleotides read TGTGCCAGCAGCGTACCCCGGGAGGACGGTGAGCAGTTCTTC. The chain uses TRBV9 and TRBJ2-1; 7 bases match TRBD2. The ends lost 1 base at V and 9 bases at J; junction bases unmatched: 7. Per the germline V gene, CDR1 is SGDLS and CDR2 is YYNGEE. The CDR3 sequence is 14 residues long.

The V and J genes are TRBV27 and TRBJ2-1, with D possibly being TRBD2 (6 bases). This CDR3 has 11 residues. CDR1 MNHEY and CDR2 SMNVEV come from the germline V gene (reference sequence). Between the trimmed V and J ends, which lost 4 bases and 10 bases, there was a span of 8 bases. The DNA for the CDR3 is TGTGCCAGCAGTTGGGGGAGGGAGCAGTTCTTC. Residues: CASSWGREQFF.

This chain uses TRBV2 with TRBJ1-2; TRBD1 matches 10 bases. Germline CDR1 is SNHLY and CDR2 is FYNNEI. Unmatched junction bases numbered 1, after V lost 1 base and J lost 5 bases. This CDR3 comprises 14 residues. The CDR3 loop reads CASSEEGQGYGYTF. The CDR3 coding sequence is TGTGCCAGCAGTGAAGAGGGACAGGGGTATGGCTACACCTTC. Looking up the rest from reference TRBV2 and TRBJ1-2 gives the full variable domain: EPEVTQTPSHQVTQMGQEVILRCVPISNHLYFYWYRQILGQKVEFLVSFYNNEISEKSEIFDDQFSVERPDGSNFTLKIRSTKLEDSAMYFCASSEEGQGYGYTFGSGTRLTVV.

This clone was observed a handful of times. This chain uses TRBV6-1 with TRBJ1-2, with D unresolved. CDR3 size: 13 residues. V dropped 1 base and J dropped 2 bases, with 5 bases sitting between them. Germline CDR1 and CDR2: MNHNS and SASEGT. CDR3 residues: CASSEGQNYGYTF. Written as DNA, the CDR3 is TGTGCCAGCAGTGAAGGGCAAAACTATGGCTACACCTTC.

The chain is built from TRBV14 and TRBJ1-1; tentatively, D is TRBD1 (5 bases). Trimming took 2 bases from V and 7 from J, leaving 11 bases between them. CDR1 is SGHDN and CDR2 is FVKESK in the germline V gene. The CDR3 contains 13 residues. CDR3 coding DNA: TGTGCCAGCAGCCAAAATGCGGGGGGTGAAGCTTTCTTT. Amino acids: CASSQNAGGEAFF.

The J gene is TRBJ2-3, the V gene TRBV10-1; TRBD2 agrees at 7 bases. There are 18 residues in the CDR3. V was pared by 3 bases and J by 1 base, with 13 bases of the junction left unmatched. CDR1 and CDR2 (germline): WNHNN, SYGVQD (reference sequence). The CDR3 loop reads CASSETSAGVGGTDTQYF. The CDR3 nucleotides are TGCGCCAGCAGTGAAACTTCGGCGGGGGTGGGGGGCACAGATACGCAGTATTTT.

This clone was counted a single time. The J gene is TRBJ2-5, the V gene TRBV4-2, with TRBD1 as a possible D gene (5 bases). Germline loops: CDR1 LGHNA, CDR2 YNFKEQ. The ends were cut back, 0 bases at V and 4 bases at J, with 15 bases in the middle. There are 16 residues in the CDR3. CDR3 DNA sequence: TGTGCCAGCAGCCAAGATGTCAGGGATCGGCGAGAGACCCAGTACTTC. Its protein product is CASSQDVRDRRETQYF.

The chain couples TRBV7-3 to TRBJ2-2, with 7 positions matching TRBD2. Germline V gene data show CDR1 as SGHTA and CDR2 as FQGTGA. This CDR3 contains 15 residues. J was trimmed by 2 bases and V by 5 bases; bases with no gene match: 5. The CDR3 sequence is CASSLGLVNTGELFF. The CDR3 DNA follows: TGTGCCAGCAGCCTAGGACTAGTTAACACCGGGGAGCTGTTTTTT.

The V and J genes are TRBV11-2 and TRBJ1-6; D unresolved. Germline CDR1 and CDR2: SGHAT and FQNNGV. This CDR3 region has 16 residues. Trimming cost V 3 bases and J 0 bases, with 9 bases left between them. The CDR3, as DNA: TGTGCCAGCAGCTTGGGAGGGAGCTCCTATAATTCACCCCTCCACTTT. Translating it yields CASSLGGSSYNSPLHF. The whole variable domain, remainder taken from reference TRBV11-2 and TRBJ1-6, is EAGVAQSPRYKIIEKRQSVAFWCNPISGHATLYWYQQILGQGPKLLIQFQNNGVVDDSQLPKDRFSAERLKGVDSTLKIQPAKLEDSAVYLCASSLGGSSYNSPLHFGNGTRLTVT.

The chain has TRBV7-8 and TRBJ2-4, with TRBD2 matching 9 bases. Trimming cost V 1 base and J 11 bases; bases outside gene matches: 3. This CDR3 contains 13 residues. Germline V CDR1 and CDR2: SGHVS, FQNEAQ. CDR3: CASSLDLAGVQYF. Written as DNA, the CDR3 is TGTGCCAGCAGCTTAGATTTAGCGGGGGTTCAGTACTTC.

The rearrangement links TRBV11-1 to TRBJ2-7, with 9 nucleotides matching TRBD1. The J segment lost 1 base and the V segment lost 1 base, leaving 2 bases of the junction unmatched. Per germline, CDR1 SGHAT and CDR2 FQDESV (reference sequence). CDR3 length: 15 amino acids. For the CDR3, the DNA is TGTGCCAGCAGCTTAGATGGGACAGGGTCCTACGAGCAGTACTTC. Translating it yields CASSLDGTGSYEQYF.